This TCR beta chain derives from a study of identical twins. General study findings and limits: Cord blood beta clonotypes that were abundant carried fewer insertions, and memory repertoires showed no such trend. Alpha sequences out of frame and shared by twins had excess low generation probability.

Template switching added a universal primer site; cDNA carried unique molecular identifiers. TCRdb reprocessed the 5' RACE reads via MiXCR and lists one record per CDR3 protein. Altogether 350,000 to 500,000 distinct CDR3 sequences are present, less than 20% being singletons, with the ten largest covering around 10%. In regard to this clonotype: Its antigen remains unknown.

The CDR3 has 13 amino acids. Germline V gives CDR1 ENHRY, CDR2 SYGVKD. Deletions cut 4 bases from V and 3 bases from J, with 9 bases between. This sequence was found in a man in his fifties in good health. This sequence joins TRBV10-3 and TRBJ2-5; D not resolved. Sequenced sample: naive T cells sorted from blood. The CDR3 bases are TGTGCCATCAGTGGGGAAGTAAAAGAGACCCAGTACTTC. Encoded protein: CAISGEVKETQYF.